Listed below are T cell receptor beta chains from one sample, sequenced in a study of Ad26.COV2.S vaccination and SARS-CoV-2 variants. Clones were read by immunoSEQ multiplex PCR, and TCRdb kept only the in-frame ones, dropping some. The sample has 350,000 to 400,000 clones, about 85% seen once; the top ten hold 3.5%. Source: peripheral blood, taken in a trial of Ad26.COV2.S vaccine versus placebo. The receptors stem from a person aged 18-60 years who received the Ad26.COV2.S COVID-19 vaccine or a placebo. Each CDR3 is given without its conserved first and last residue. Expanded clones are given a class, and other clones once, few, many or no size at all.

clone_size: -; v_call: TRBV27; cdr3_aa: ASTYRDFYNEQF
clone_size: -; v_call: TRBV5-4; cdr3_aa: ASRFLISRGGYT
clone_size: -; v_call: TRBV3-1/TRBV3-2; cdr3_aa: ASTRDRGVGNTEAF
clone_size: -; v_call: TRBV5-1; cdr3_aa: ASSSDRGIGGELF
clone_size: -; v_call: TRBV7-6; cdr3_aa: ASSLQLNTEAF
clone_size: -; v_call: TRBV2; cdr3_aa: ASRLDRQVTEAF
clone_size: -; v_call: TRBV27; cdr3_aa: ASSRSGQGALIVTYEQY
clone_size: -; v_call: TRBV14; cdr3_aa: ASSPWVGEQY
clone_size: -; v_call: TRBV25-1; cdr3_aa: ASSDPSAGRTEAF
clone_size: -; v_call: TRBV5-1; cdr3_aa: ASSSGTSSYEQY
clone_size: -; v_call: TRBV9; cdr3_aa: ASSAGVYNEQF
clone_size: -; v_call: TRBV27; cdr3_aa: ASSLLNGRAGANVLT
clone_size: -; v_call: TRBV6-5; cdr3_aa: ASSYSRRQAVDGYT
clone_size: -; v_call: TRBV5-1; cdr3_aa: ASSLADVGLYEQY
clone_size: -; v_call: TRBV3-1/TRBV3-2; cdr3_aa: ASSQGYRGDEKLF
clone_size: -; v_call: TRBV2; cdr3_aa: ASRLQGTEAF
clone_size: -; v_call: TRBV11-1; cdr3_aa: ASSSNRGSNQPQH
clone_size: -; v_call: TRBV6-5; cdr3_aa: ASSATGRNQPQH
clone_size: -; v_call: TRBV3-1/TRBV3-2; cdr3_aa: ASSRTDTLDGNTIY
clone_size: -; v_call: TRBV6-6; cdr3_aa: ASSYSGRGIYGYT
clone_size: -; v_call: TRBV5-1; cdr3_aa: ASSEQGNTEAF
clone_size: -; v_call: TRBV11-2; cdr3_aa: ASSQPQGYGYT
clone_size: -; v_call: TRBV5-1; cdr3_aa: ASSLAGGMNTEAF
clone_size: -; v_call: TRBV2; cdr3_aa: ASSDPAGREQY
clone_size: -; v_call: TRBV6-2/TRBV6-3; cdr3_aa: ASSLRSALAEAF
clone_size: -; v_call: TRBV5-1; cdr3_aa: ASSALQGGDHNEKLF
clone_size: -; v_call: TRBV2; cdr3_aa: ASSGYQGFRADTEAF
clone_size: -; v_call: TRBV10-2; cdr3_aa: ASKSNGVNYEQY
clone_size: -; v_call: TRBV2; cdr3_aa: ASSFEGTGTYGYT
clone_size: -; v_call: TRBV7-8; cdr3_aa: ASSLEWYRRSDTIY
clone_size: -; v_call: TRBV10-2; cdr3_aa: ASRSEAEPGRPSYGYT
clone_size: -; v_call: TRBV5-4; cdr3_aa: ASSLDGGRTGELF
clone_size: -; v_call: TRBV6-2/TRBV6-3; cdr3_aa: ASSYPVGEVVRHGYT
clone_size: -; v_call: TRBV7-2; cdr3_aa: ASSLNQETEAF
clone_size: -; v_call: TRBV7-2; cdr3_aa: ASSSSSGIDEQY
clone_size: once; v_call: TRBV3-1/TRBV3-2; cdr3_aa: ASSQEGGSSSGNTIY
clone_size: -; v_call: TRBV2; cdr3_aa: ASSQKGAGNTIY
clone_size: -; v_call: TRBV6-1; cdr3_aa: ASSDKARTSTVYGYT
clone_size: -; v_call: TRBV9; cdr3_aa: ASSVVTGGTGELF
clone_size: -; v_call: TRBV9; cdr3_aa: ASSVDTPSEQF
clone_size: -; v_call: TRBV9; cdr3_aa: ASSPWEQLSGNTIY